Listed below are T cell receptor beta chains from one sample, sequenced in a study of response to subunit inactivated influenza vaccine. In TCRdb, the RT-PCR reads were re-called with MiXCR into one record per CDR3 protein. The data hold a few hundred thousand distinct CDR3 sequences, with about 11% observed a single time. These data were also reused for a study on T cells expressing NK-cell markers.

The material sequenced was PBMCs from blood, taken on the day of vaccination. These receptors originate from a man aged 50 or older who received an inactivated influenza vaccine. CDR3s include the opening cysteine and the closing phenylalanine or tryptophan. The D gene is left open where the match is weak. Only part of the rows carry a size: once, few, many, or a class if the clone is expanded.

d_gene	v_gene	j_gene	abundance	CDR3aa	CDR3nt
TRBD2	TRBV7-2	TRBJ2-3	.	CASSLARTSGSDTQYF	TGTGCCAGCAGCTTAGCGCGGACTAGCGGGTCAGATACGCAGTATTTT
TRBD2	TRBV28	TRBJ2-7	few	CASTGLASHEQYF	TGTGCCTCTACCGGACTAGCGTCACACGAGCAGTACTTC
.	TRBV7-9	TRBJ2-3	few	CASSLTSSSTDTQYF	TGTGCCAGCAGCTTAACGTCTTCTAGCACAGATACGCAGTATTTT
.	TRBV5-5	TRBJ2-2	.	CASSLVEGLGSGELFF	TGTGCCAGCAGCTTGGTGGAGGGGTTGGGCTCCGGGGAGCTGTTTTTT
TRBD1	TRBV7-2	TRBJ2-1	.	CASSLEGQAYNEQFF	TGTGCCAGCAGCTTAGAGGGACAGGCCTACAATGAGCAGTTCTTC
.	TRBV5-1	TRBJ2-6	many	CASSNRAANVLTF	TGCGCCAGCAGCAACCGGGCCGCCAACGTCCTGACTTTC
.	TRBV6-5	TRBJ1-2	many	CASSYLQSGYGYTF	TGTGCCAGCAGTTACCTACAGTCCGGCTATGGCTACACCTTC
.	TRBV5-1	TRBJ2-7	many	CASSLGPKESYEQYF	TGCGCCAGCAGCTTGGGCCCGAAGGAGTCCTACGAGCAGTACTTC
TRBD2	TRBV20-1	TRBJ2-1	.	CSAKLAGAGDEQFF	TGCAGTGCCAAACTAGCGGGGGCCGGGGATGAGCAGTTCTTC
.	TRBV19	TRBJ2-7	few	CASSISVGEYEQYF	TGTGCCAGTAGTATTTCCGTGGGGGAGTACGAGCAGTACTTC
.	TRBV7-2	TRBJ1-2	.	CASRDFPGGYTF	TGTGCCAGCAGGGACTTCCCCGGCGGCTACACCTTC
.	TRBV25-1	TRBJ1-2	few	CASSDRQNYGYTF	TGTGCCAGCAGTGACCGGCAGAACTATGGCTACACCTTC
.	TRBV11-2	TRBJ2-1	many	CASSPYPGAGQFF	TGTGCCAGCAGTCCATACCCGGGGGCGGGCCAGTTCTTC
.	TRBV4-3	TRBJ1-2	.	CASSQDYRDYYGYTF	TGCGCCAGCAGCCAAGATTACAGGGACTACTATGGCTACACCTTC
TRBD1	TRBV3-1	TRBJ1-2	many	CASSGGYGYTF	TGTGCCAGCTCAGGGGGTTATGGCTACACCTTC
.	TRBV7-9	TRBJ1-2	few	CASSTGTDPDYGYTF	TGTGCCAGCAGCACCGGGACGGACCCCGACTATGGCTACACCTTC
.	TRBV10-3	TRBJ1-1	few	CAISASGDTEAFF	TGTGCCATCAGTGCCTCGGGGGACACTGAAGCTTTCTTT
.	TRBV4-1	TRBJ2-1	many	CASSQGYSYNEQFF	TGCGCCAGCAGCCAAGGATACAGTTACAATGAGCAGTTCTTC
.	TRBV2	TRBJ2-7	.	CASMSLAYEQYF	TGTGCCAGCATGAGCCTAGCCTACGAGCAGTACTTC
.	TRBV5-1	TRBJ1-1	.	CASSGDRVRTEAFF	TGCGCCAGCAGCGGGGACCGGGTGCGCACTGAAGCTTTCTTT
.	TRBV11-2	TRBJ2-5	.	CASSSGAAAQYF	TGTGCCAGCAGTTCTGGGGCAGCGGCCCAGTACTTC
.	TRBV20-1	TRBJ1-4	.	CSARDFVQIEKLFF	TGCAGTGCTAGAGATTTCGTACAGATTGAAAAACTGTTTTTT
TRBD2	TRBV5-1	TRBJ2-3	.	CASRPLAGVADTQYF	TGCGCCAGCAGGCCCCTAGCGGGAGTCGCAGATACGCAGTATTTT
TRBD1	TRBV29-1	TRBJ1-1	few	CSDVRGENTEAFF	TGCAGCGACGTCAGGGGGGAGAACACTGAAGCTTTCTTT
.	TRBV3-1	TRBJ1-2	.	CASSQSQGSGYTF	TGTGCCAGCAGCCAATCACAAGGATCTGGCTACACCTTC
.	TRBV29-1	TRBJ1-1	few	CSVVRRMNTEAFF	TGCAGCGTTGTTAGGCGCATGAACACTGAAGCTTTCTTT
.	TRBV12-3/TRBV12-4	TRBJ1-6	many	CASSLNLRGPLHF	TGTGCCAGCAGTTTGAACCTACGTGGACCCCTCCACTTT
TRBD1	TRBV24-1	TRBJ2-5	many	CATSDYGTGAGRVQETQYF	TGTGCCACCAGTGATTACGGGACAGGGGCCGGCAGGGTTCAAGAGACCCAGTACTTC
TRBD2	TRBV6-5	TRBJ2-7	.	CASSYFPVRAGGEQYF	TGTGCCAGCAGTTACTTCCCGGTCCGAGCGGGGGGCGAGCAGTACTTC
.	TRBV6-2/TRBV6-3	TRBJ1-5	once	CASSYVAGADTQHF	TGTGCCAGCAGTTACGTGGCAGGGGCCGATACGCAGCATTTT
TRBD2	TRBV12-3/TRBV12-4	TRBJ2-1	many	CASSKGLAGGFNNEQFF	TGTGCCAGCAGTAAGGGACTAGCGGGGGGGTTTAATAATGAGCAGTTCTTC
TRBD2	TRBV7-2	TRBJ2-7	.	CASSSGARHEQYF	TGTGCCAGCAGCAGCGGGGCCAGGCACGAGCAGTACTTC
.	TRBV4-2	TRBJ2-2	few	CASSQEGISNTGELFF	TGTGCCAGCAGCCAAGAGGGGATTTCGAACACCGGGGAGCTGTTTTTT
.	TRBV28	TRBJ2-2	few	CASWRETGELFF	TGTGCCAGCTGGAGGGAGACCGGGGAGCTGTTTTTT
.	TRBV9	TRBJ2-7	once	CASSPNPQGSYEQYF	TGTGCCAGCAGCCCCAATCCCCAGGGATCCTACGAGCAGTACTTC
.	TRBV15	TRBJ2-7	few	CATSRDRIEQYF	TGTGCCACCAGCAGAGATAGAATCGAGCAGTACTTC
.	TRBV12-3/TRBV12-4	TRBJ1-5	few	CASSLGTTSNQPQHF	TGTGCCAGCAGTTTAGGGACAACTAGCAATCAGCCCCAGCATTTT
.	TRBV5-1	TRBJ1-1	few	CASRRDSRANTEAFF	TGCGCCAGCAGACGGGACTCAAGGGCAAACACTGAAGCTTTCTTT
TRBD1	TRBV7-9	TRBJ2-2	many	CASSHYRGRDTGELFF	TGTGCCAGCAGCCACTACAGGGGGCGAGACACCGGGGAGCTGTTTTTT
TRBD1	TRBV4-2	TRBJ2-5	few	CASSQHGTGVQETQYF	TGTGCCAGCAGCCAACACGGGACAGGGGTTCAAGAGACCCAGTACTTC
.	TRBV27	TRBJ2-5	.	CASHSGSQWTGTQYF	TGTGCCAGTCACTCAGGGTCACAGTGGACGGGGACCCAGTACTTC
.	TRBV20-1	TRBJ2-1	few	CSARDLRGSYNEQFF	TGCAGTGCTAGAGATCTTAGGGGTTCCTACAATGAGCAGTTCTTC
TRBD2	TRBV28	TRBJ2-2	few	CASVGLAGGFSGELFF	TGTGCCAGCGTAGGACTAGCGGGGGGGTTCTCCGGGGAGCTGTTTTTT
.	TRBV12-3/TRBV12-4	TRBJ2-2	many	CASSPGRKAGELFF	TGTGCCAGCAGCCCGGGACGGAAGGCCGGGGAGCTGTTTTTT
.	TRBV25-1	TRBJ1-1	few	CASSQSLGRNTEAFF	TGTGCCAGCAGTCAGTCCCTAGGACGGAACACTGAAGCTTTCTTT
.	TRBV10-3	TRBJ2-3	few	CAISELGETTDTQYF	TGTGCCATCAGTGAGCTAGGGGAGACCACAGATACGCAGTATTTT
.	TRBV10-3	TRBJ2-7	few	CAISEVAYEQYF	TGTGCCATCAGTGAGGTGGCCTACGAGCAGTACTTC
.	TRBV5-1	TRBJ2-1	.	CASSLAQGQYNEQFF	TGCGCCAGCAGCTTGGCCCAGGGGCAGTACAATGAGCAGTTCTTC
TRBD2	TRBV20-1	TRBJ2-3	.	CSASKRGRGTDTQYF	TGCAGTGCTAGCAAGCGGGGACGGGGCACAGATACGCAGTATTTT
TRBD2	TRBV29-1	TRBJ2-3	many	CSVGTTSEGTQYF	TGCAGCGTTGGTACTACTAGCGAAGGGACGCAGTATTTT
TRBD1	TRBV6-2/TRBV6-3	TRBJ2-3	few	CASSHRQGAATDTQYF	TGTGCCAGCAGCCACAGACAGGGGGCCGCCACAGATACGCAGTATTTT
.	TRBV6-5	TRBJ2-4	few	CASSYSSERTALAKNIQYF	TGTGCCAGCAGTTACAGTTCAGAGAGGACAGCCCTAGCCAAAAACATTCAGTACTTC